This TCR beta chain was captured by sequencing in a study of beta chain features in type 1 diabetes. The ends lost 5 bases at V and 6 bases at J; junction bases unmatched: 9. Germline V gene sequence: CDR1 MDHEN, CDR2 SYDVKM. The length of the CDR3 is 14 residues. Study-level points and caveats: The study found moderately but significantly shorter TCRB CDR3s in all four CD4+ subsets of Type 1 diabetes patients. Small HLA sub-analyses could not settle whether HLA shapes TCRB rearrangement. High-TCR-expressing cells could be over-represented by cDNA sequencing.

This clone has more than one count but fewer than ten. The target antigen is unknown. As every portion of the isolated RNA was reverse transcribed, the sequencing read expressed TCRB transcripts. Clones were read by immunoSEQ multiplex PCR, and TCRdb kept only the in-frame ones, dropping some. The sample holds hundreds of thousands of clones; over 10% are singletons and the top ten take more than 0.045%. J is TRBJ2-7 and V is TRBV28; 8 bases line up with TRBD1. The TCR was taken from a woman under 30 in good health. Sequences were obtained from naive CD4+ T cells from blood. CDR3 protein: CASSQISGTGEQYV. The CDR3 region has the DNA TGTGCCAGCAGTCAAATCTCCGGGACAGGCGAGCAGTACGTC.